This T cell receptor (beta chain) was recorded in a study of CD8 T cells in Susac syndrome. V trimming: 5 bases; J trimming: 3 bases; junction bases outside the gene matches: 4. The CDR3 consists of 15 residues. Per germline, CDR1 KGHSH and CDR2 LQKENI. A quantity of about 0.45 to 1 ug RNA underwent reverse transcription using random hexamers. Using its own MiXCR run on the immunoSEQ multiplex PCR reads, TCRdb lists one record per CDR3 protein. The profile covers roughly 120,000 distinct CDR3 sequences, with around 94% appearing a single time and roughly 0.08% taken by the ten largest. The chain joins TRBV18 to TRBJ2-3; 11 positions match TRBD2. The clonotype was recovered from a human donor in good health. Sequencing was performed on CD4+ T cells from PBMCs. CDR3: CASSTTSGSTDTQYF. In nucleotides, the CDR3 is TGTGCCAGCTCAACAACTAGCGGGAGTACAGATACGCAGTATTTT. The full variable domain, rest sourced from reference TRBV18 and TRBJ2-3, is NAGVMQNPRHLVRRRGQEARLRCSPMKGHSHVYWYRQLPEEGLKFMVYLQKENIIDESGMPKERFSAEFPKEGPSILRIQQVVRGDSAAYFCASSTTSGSTDTQYFGPGTRLTVL.